This T cell receptor beta chain was sequenced for a study of T cells in Graves' hyperthyroidism and ophthalmopathy. With respect to this clonotype: Its specificity is unknown.

Amplification of TCR beta CDR3 regions was performed using RNA transcripts as template. The TCR CDR3 first-round RT-PCR relied on the HTBI primer set. TCRdb re-derived calls from the multiplex PCR reads in MiXCR, one entry per CDR3 protein. Of 700,000 or so distinct CDR3 sequences listed, 16% are singletons. PBMCs were collected from a roughly 9.7 ml volume of fresh peripheral blood. Points from the study as a whole: Patients with ophthalmopathy were separated from those with stable hyperthyroidism by a 13 V-J model. Within blood appeared most thyroid clonotypes that had expanded above 0.001.

The CDR3 has 14 residues. V was trimmed by 4 bases and J by 4 bases, leaving 13 bases between them. Per germline, CDR1 SGDLS and CDR2 YYNGEE. The TCR comes from a man aged 18 to 30 with Graves' hyperthyroidism. The genes are TRBV9 and TRBJ2-3; D unclear. The sequenced sample consisted of blood. DNA of the CDR3: TGTGCCAGCAGCCCCCCTAAACGGCCAGATACGCAGTATTTT. Translation gives CASSPPKRPDTQYF.